This T cell receptor beta chain was observed in a study of shared clonotypes between healthy human individuals. This CDR3 region has 17 residues. The V end was cut by 4 bases, the J end by 4 bases, with 20 bases between. Germline V gene lookup returns CDR1 MNHEY and CDR2 SMNVEV (reference sequence). Per the authors' pipeline: Filtering of immunoSEQ junctional sequences could not match full-length read filtering. The assay was immunoSEQ multiplex PCR, and TCRdb's table has in-frame clones only and misses some. That table gives V, J and clone size, and the DNA gave D and trimming. In the table there are some 1,400,000 clones, about 96% of which are singletons. Study results and caveats: Clonotypes shared by all four donors outscored non-shared clonotypes in generation probability. The donor pool, a small one, limited the genetic and exposure-history diversity represented.

Comments on this clone: Its matching antigen is unknown.

Free of recent acute infections or vaccinations, the donors were healthy HIV-negative adults. The source is a man between 25 and 39 years old in good health. The chain uses TRBV27 and TRBJ2-1; no clear D. The sample taken for sequencing was naive CD4+ T cells sorted from blood. Subset indicated: CD45RA+ positively selected. CDR3 amino acids: CASSSPPGRAFYNEQFF. CDR3 DNA sequence: TGTGCCAGCAGTTCCCCCCCAGGACGGGCCTTTTACAATGAGCAGTTCTTC.